This is a list of T cell receptor beta chains from one sample in a study of regulatory T cells in long-lasting Graves disease. From the multiplex PCR reads, TCRdb called clonotypes with MiXCR, one entry per CDR3 protein. Seen here are 360,000 or so distinct CDR3 sequences, 16% observed once, and the top ten hold around 20%. The data were also submitted as part of a second study, on T cells in Graves' hyperthyroidism and ophthalmopathy.

The sample here was peripheral blood mononuclear cells (PBMCs), taken at new diagnosis, from a patient treated with antithyroid drugs. The receptor source for this set is a woman between 18 and 29 years old with Graves disease. CDR3s include the opening cysteine and the closing phenylalanine or tryptophan. The D gene is left open where the match is weak. Clone size appears in some rows only: once, few, many, or a class for an expanded clone.

j_call,clone_size,d_call,v_call,cdr3_aa,cdr3_nt
TRBJ2-7,.,.,TRBV28,CASSSGDTSYEQYF,TGTGCCAGCAGTTCCGGGGACACCTCCTACGAGCAGTACTTC
TRBJ1-1,many,.,TRBV3-1,CASSQGLGTEAFF,TGTGCCAGCAGCCAAGGATTGGGCACTGAAGCTTTCTTT
TRBJ2-4,many,.,TRBV5-5,CASSLSAEGNIQYF,TGTGCCAGCAGTTTATCGGCCGAGGGGAACATTCAGTACTTC
TRBJ2-3,many,TRBD1,TRBV2,CASSEGLGQGASDTQYF,TGTGCCAGCAGTGAAGGGTTGGGACAGGGGGCGTCAGATACGCAGTATTTT
TRBJ2-2,few,.,TRBV7-9,CASFPTGSAGELFF,TGTGCCAGCTTTCCCACAGGGTCGGCCGGGGAGCTGTTTTTT
TRBJ2-7,.,.,TRBV29-1,CSVEGSPYEQYF,TGCAGCGTTGAAGGGTCCCCCTACGAGCAGTACTTC
TRBJ2-7,many,.,TRBV2,CASSDPQGSYEQYF,TGTGCCAGCAGTGATCCCCAGGGGAGCTACGAGCAGTACTTC
TRBJ2-3,many,.,TRBV20-1,CSARGGSSTDTQYF,TGCAGTGCTAGAGGAGGGTCCAGCACAGATACGCAGTATTTT
TRBJ2-3,many,TRBD2,TRBV28,CASSLNLAGGPGDTQYF,TGTGCCAGCAGTTTAAACCTAGCGGGAGGGCCAGGAGATACGCAGTATTTT
TRBJ1-1,many,.,TRBV13,CASSSRDRGYTEAFF,TGTGCCAGCAGCTCAAGGGACCGAGGTTACACTGAAGCTTTCTTT
TRBJ2-2,many,TRBD2,TRBV20-1,CSAPVGGSTGELFF,TGCAGTGCCCCGGTCGGGGGGAGCACCGGGGAGCTGTTTTTT
TRBJ1-5,few,.,TRBV9,CASSVGLGVNQPQHF,TGTGCCAGCAGCGTAGGTCTAGGGGTTAATCAGCCCCAGCATTTT
TRBJ2-5,.,.,TRBV4-1,CASSHPSSGTKYF,TGCGCCAGCAGCCATCCCTCCTCCGGTACAAAGTACTTC
TRBJ2-1,.,TRBD2,TRBV18,CASSPPGLAGEFSYNEQFF,TGTGCCAGCTCACCACCGGGACTAGCGGGAGAATTCTCCTACAATGAGCAGTTCTTC
TRBJ2-1,few,TRBD2,TRBV25-1,CASSPPGLAFNEQFF,TGTGCCAGCAGCCCTCCGGGACTAGCGTTTAATGAGCAGTTCTTC
TRBJ2-3,.,TRBD1,TRBV6-1,CASRLTAWTGTVPDTQYF,TGTGCCAGCAGACTAACCGCCTGGACAGGGACAGTCCCAGATACGCAGTATTTT
TRBJ1-5,few,.,TRBV3-1,CASSPPGSRSNQPQHF,TGTGCCAGCAGCCCCCCGGGGAGTCGGAGCAATCAGCCCCAGCATTTT
TRBJ2-1,many,TRBD2,TRBV6-2/TRBV6-3,CASRTRGVSYNEQFF,TGTGCCAGCAGAACACGGGGGGTATCCTACAATGAGCAGTTCTTC
TRBJ1-1,.,.,TRBV12-3/TRBV12-4,CASSPRATEAFF,TGTGCCAGCAGTCCCAGGGCTACTGAAGCTTTCTTT
TRBJ2-5,many,.,TRBV24-1,CATSDFRETQYF,TGTGCCACCAGTGATTTCCGGGAGACCCAGTACTTC
TRBJ1-1,many,.,TRBV27,CASSLTLGTEAFF,TGTGCCAGCAGTTTGACTTTGGGGACTGAAGCTTTCTTT
TRBJ1-2,.,.,TRBV20-1,CSATGIRGGYTF,TGCAGTGCGACGGGGATCCGGGGTGGCTACACCTTC
TRBJ1-1,many,.,TRBV20-1,CSAGGVGRANTEAFF,TGCAGTGCTGGGGGCGTCGGCAGGGCTAACACTGAAGCTTTCTTT
TRBJ2-5,many,TRBD2,TRBV14,CASSQGPAGAPHRTQYF,TGTGCCAGCAGCCAAGGCCCAGCGGGGGCACCGCACCGGACCCAGTACTTC
TRBJ1-5,many,.,TRBV28,CASGWASNQPQHF,TGTGCCAGCGGCTGGGCAAGCAATCAGCCCCAGCATTTT
TRBJ2-3,.,TRBD2,TRBV11-2,CASSGSGGTTDTQYF,TGTGCCAGCAGCGGTAGCGGGGGGACTACAGATACGCAGTATTTT
TRBJ1-5,many,.,TRBV30,CAWSWGRGQPQHF,TGTGCCTGGAGCTGGGGAAGAGGACAGCCCCAGCATTTT
TRBJ2-1,many,.,TRBV5-1,CASSLEAEQFF,TGCGCCAGCAGCTTGGAAGCAGAGCAGTTCTTC
TRBJ1-6,few,.,TRBV10-2,CASSESTRGSPLHF,TGCGCCAGCAGTGAGTCGACTCGGGGGTCACCCCTCCACTTT
TRBJ1-1,few,.,TRBV10-3,CAISDKTANTEAFF,TGTGCCATCAGTGATAAAACAGCAAACACTGAAGCTTTCTTT
TRBJ2-3,many,.,TRBV24-1,CATSDEGEGFTDTQYF,TGTGCCACCAGTGATGAGGGCGAGGGCTTCACAGATACGCAGTATTTT
TRBJ2-3,many,.,TRBV6-1,CASSGGPEADTQYF,TGTGCCAGCAGCGGGGGGCCGGAAGCAGATACGCAGTATTTT
TRBJ1-1,many,.,TRBV30,CAWSVGQGTEAFF,TGTGCCTGGAGTGTAGGGCAGGGGACTGAAGCTTTCTTT
TRBJ1-1,many,.,TRBV4-2,CASSLEASILNTEAFF,TGTGCCAGCAGCCTGGAGGCTAGCATTTTGAACACTGAAGCTTTCTTT
TRBJ1-2,many,TRBD1,TRBV28,CASSFTRTGIRGYTF,TGTGCCAGCAGTTTCACCAGGACAGGGATTAGAGGCTACACCTTC
TRBJ2-1,many,TRBD2,TRBV28,CASKPAGGSEQFF,TGTGCCAGCAAACCAGCGGGGGGGTCTGAGCAGTTCTTC
TRBJ2-3,.,.,TRBV30,CAWSWGSEGEQYF,TGTGCCTGGAGCTGGGGCTCCGAGGGGGAGCAGTATTTT
TRBJ1-5,.,.,TRBV18,CASSEGRPPYSNQPQHF,TGTGCCAGCTCCGAGGGGAGACCCCCTTATAGCAATCAGCCCCAGCATTTT
TRBJ2-1,many,.,TRBV11-2,CASSPRDGTNEQFF,TGTGCCAGCAGCCCCCGGGACGGCACCAATGAGCAGTTCTTC
TRBJ1-6,many,.,TRBV3-1,CASTAYRAAGSPLHF,TGTGCCAGCACCGCTTACAGGGCCGCTGGGTCACCCCTCCACTTT
TRBJ2-2,.,.,TRBV4-1,CASSQDQTGELFF,TGCGCCAGCAGCCAAGACCAGACCGGGGAGCTGTTTTTT
TRBJ2-7,many,.,TRBV28,CASSSGQRQYF,TGTGCCAGCAGTTCGGGCCAGAGGCAGTACTTC
TRBJ2-1,many,.,TRBV27,CASGASPVNEQFF,TGTGCCAGCGGGGCTAGCCCAGTCAATGAGCAGTTCTTC
TRBJ2-3,many,TRBD2,TRBV7-9,CASSGLGTDTQYF,TGTGCCAGCAGCGGACTAGGGACAGATACGCAGTATTTT
TRBJ2-5,few,.,TRBV29-1,CSGSGTGYGETQYF,TGCAGCGGATCCGGGACGGGGTATGGAGAGACCCAGTACTTC